The next 22 T cell receptor beta chains were all read from a single sample in a study of early T cells in non-severe SARS-CoV-2 infection. TCRdb itself ran the 5' RACE reads through MiXCR, one entry per CDR3 protein. The sample lists 40,000 or so distinct CDR3 sequences; around 6% were seen once. Sequencing used whole blood, obtained at baseline. The receptors were sampled from an adult who was a healthcare worker with PCR-confirmed SARS-CoV-2 infection or an uninfected control (not recorded which).

This clonotype was seen ten or more times. This chain links TRBV10-3 with TRBJ2-5; tentatively, D is TRBD2 (6 bases). V shed 6 bases and J shed 4 bases, with 12 bases lying between them. CDR1 and CDR2 (germline): ENHRY, SYGVKD. This CDR3 comprises 13 residues. Here the CDR3 reads CAIREGPPETQYF. The DNA for the CDR3 is TGTGCCATCAGGGAGGGCCCCCCAGAGACCCAGTACTTC.

There are many counts of this clonotype. The chain recombines TRBV12-3 or TRBV12-4 with TRBJ2-5; TRBD2 agrees at 7 bases. The CDR3 contains 14 residues. Unmatched junction bases numbered 12, after V lost 5 bases and J lost 9 bases. The CDR3 nucleotides read TGTGCCAGCAGTCTCGCTGGGAGGGAATTGGCCCAGTACTTC. This codes for CASSLAGRELAQYF.

This clonotype was detected only a few times. The chain links TRBV27 to TRBJ2-7; TRBD1 is a possible D gene (5 bases). Trimming took off 2 bases at V and 4 bases at J, with 6 bases between the two ends. This CDR3 is built from 12 residues. Germline lookup yields CDR1 MNHEY and CDR2 SMNVEV (reference sequence). CDR3: CASSLDRYEQYF. The CDR3 bases are TGTGCCAGCAGTTTAGACAGATACGAGCAGTACTTC.

Note on this clonotype: One base away lies a much larger clone, so this may be a sequencing read error. For the CDR3, the DNA is TGTGCCAGCAGATCGACGGGAGGGGGTGAAAAACTGTTTTTT. Translation: CASRSTGGGEKLFF. The chain is built from TRBV2 and TRBJ1-4, with D perhaps matching TRBD1 (6 bases). Germline CDR1 and CDR2: SNHLY and FYNNEI. V was pared by 6 bases and J by 7 bases, with 15 bases between. The CDR3 consists of 14 residues.

This clonotype was seen at least ten times. The chain uses TRBV11-2 and TRBJ1-5; D gene unclear. The CDR3 has 14 amino acids. The germline CDR1 and CDR2 sequences are SGHAT and FQNNGV. Between the trimmed V and J ends, which lost 1 base and 6 bases, there was a span of 10 bases. The CDR3 reads CASSLVGWGQPQHF. CDR3 in DNA: TGTGCCAGCAGCTTAGTAGGGTGGGGTCAGCCCCAGCATTTT.

This clonotype was recorded many times. The chain links TRBV6-6 to TRBJ2-2, with TRBD1 matching 7 bases. With 5 bases clipped from V and 8 bases from J, the junction kept 14 bases outside the gene matches. Per germline, CDR1 MNHNY and CDR2 SVGAGI (reference sequence). This CDR3 is built from 16 residues. The CDR3 DNA reads as TGTGCCAGCAGTAACATGGGACAGACCCAGCCAGGGGAGCTGTTTTTT. Its translation is CASSNMGQTQPGELFF.

V gene TRBV6-5 combines with J gene TRBJ2-1; perhaps TRBD2 as D (5 bases). V dropped 11 bases and J dropped 0 bases, with 14 bases sitting between them. The CDR3 is 14 amino acids. The germline V gene encodes CDR1 MNHEY and CDR2 SVGAGI. CDR3 amino acids: CAVSTSGSYNEQFF. The CDR3 DNA reads as TGTGCCGTATCAACCAGCGGCTCCTACAATGAGCAGTTCTTC.

This clonotype was recorded at least ten times. This chain joins TRBV4-2 and TRBJ2-1; TRBD2 agrees at 8 bases. The length of the CDR3 is 16 residues. CDR1 and CDR2 from the germline V gene are LGHNA and YNFKEQ. Trimming took 0 bases from V and 8 from J; bases not matched to a gene: 9. The chain's CDR3 is CASSQEGLGLNHEQFF. The DNA of the CDR3 is TGTGCCAGCAGCCAAGAGGGACTAGGGCTAAATCATGAGCAGTTCTTC.

Many counts were recorded for this clonotype. This chain joins TRBV30 and TRBJ1-2, with 11 positions matching TRBD1. V was clipped by 5 bases and J by 8 bases; unmatched bases: 4. Germline V gene lookup returns CDR1 GTSNPN and CDR2 SVGIG (reference sequence). This CDR3 contains 12 residues. For the CDR3, the DNA is TGTGCCTGGGGACAGGGGGCAAGAGGCTACACCTTC. Protein sequence: CAWGQGARGYTF. The full variable domain, completed using reference TRBV30 and TRBJ1-2, is SQTIHQWPATLVQPVGSPLSLECTVEGTSNPNLYWYRQAAGRGLQLLFYSVGIGQISSEVPQNLSASRPQDRQFILSSKKLLLSDSGFYLCAWGQGARGYTFGSGTRLTVV.

The V call is TRBV27, the J call TRBJ2-1; the D is unclear. CDR3 length: 14 residues. The V and J ends lost 3 bases and 3 bases respectively, with 9 bases between them. Per germline, CDR1 MNHEY and CDR2 SMNVEV (reference sequence). The CDR3 bases are TGTGCCAGCAGTTTCGGGCTACACTACAATGAGCAGTTCTTC. Its translation: CASSFGLHYNEQFF.

This clonotype was observed many times. The rearrangement links TRBV9 to TRBJ1-4; 12 bases are a match to TRBD1. CDR1 is SGDLS and CDR2 is YYNGEE in the germline V gene. The CDR3 runs to 17 residues. J lost 4 bases, V lost 4 bases, and 8 bases had no gene match. This CDR3 reads CASSHRDRGRGNEKLFF. The CDR3 nucleotides are TGTGCCAGCAGCCACAGGGACAGGGGGCGCGGTAATGAAAAACTGTTTTTT.

There are many counts of this clonotype. The rearrangement links TRBV10-1 to TRBJ1-6; D is unclear. The CDR3 is made up of 13 amino acids. CDR1 is WNHNN and CDR2 is SYGVQD in the germline V gene (reference sequence). V was clipped by 7 bases and J by 0 bases, with 4 bases between them. The CDR3 sequence: CASKGSYNSPLHF. In nucleotides, the CDR3 is TGCGCCAGCAAGGGCTCCTATAATTCACCCCTCCACTTT.

The chain carries TRBV12-3 or TRBV12-4 and TRBJ2-1; TRBD1 matches 8 bases. V lost 10 bases and J lost 7; bases outside the gene matches: 9. The CDR3 runs to 13 residues. For the CDR3, the DNA is TGTGCCACCAACCGGGGACAGGCGAATGAGCAGTTCTTC. It translates to CATNRGQANEQFF.

Ten or more counts support this clonotype. The chain has TRBV2 and TRBJ1-2, with 7 nucleotides matching TRBD1. Germline V gene data show CDR1 as SNHLY and CDR2 as FYNNEI. V was pared by 7 bases and J by 8 bases, with 7 bases of the junction left unmatched. The CDR3 sequence is 12 residues long. The CDR3 DNA follows: TGTGCCAGCACTCTTAACAGGGGCGGCTACACCTTC. Protein: CASTLNRGGYTF.

This clonotype was picked up many times. The chain couples TRBV12-3 or TRBV12-4 to TRBJ2-3; D is uncertain. The CDR3 has 12 amino acids. The ends were cut back, 6 bases at V and 4 bases at J, with 8 bases in the middle. CDR3 sequence (DNA): TGTGCCAGCAGCGTGGGGTCAGATACGCAGTATTTT. Its protein product is CASSVGSDTQYF.

This clonotype was seen repeatedly, ten times or more. The junction does not match germline at one end; this may be a read error. The genes are TRBV19 and TRBJ2-3; a weak D match, TRBD2 (6 bases). There are 11 residues in the CDR3. The V gene's germline CDR1 is LNHDA and CDR2 SQIVND (reference sequence). The CDR3 sequence: CASETLDTQYF. The CDR3 DNA reads TGCGCTAGCGAAACTTTAGATACGCAGTATTTT.

This clonotype was observed a few times. This chain uses TRBV13 with TRBJ2-3, with D possibly being TRBD2 (5 bases). Germline loops: CDR1 PRHDT, CDR2 FYEKMQ (reference sequence). V gave up 7 bases and J gave up 1 base, with 21 bases separating them. The CDR3 covers 17 residues. The CDR3 here is CASTLGLDPSRTDTQYF. The DNA of the CDR3 is TGTGCCAGCACCCTTGGACTTGACCCGTCGCGCACAGATACGCAGTATTTT.

This clonotype appeared many times. The CDR3 loop reads CASSPGQLIFDTQYF. Here the CDR3 DNA reads TGTGCCAGCAGTCCGGGACAGTTGATTTTTGATACGCAGTATTTT. The chain joins TRBV7-2 to TRBJ2-3; TRBD1 matches at 7 bases. This CDR3 spans 15 amino acids. V lost 6 bases to trimming and J lost 6 bases; unmatched junction nucleotides: 12. In germline, CDR1 is SGHTA, CDR2 FQGNSA.

This chain joins TRBV5-1 and TRBJ1-1; D is perhaps TRBD1 (6 bases). CDR1 SGHRS and CDR2 YFSETQ come from the germline V gene. V lost 0 bases and J lost 1, with 10 bases in between. The CDR3 has 15 residues. The CDR3 loop reads CASSLEGTPNTEAFF. CDR3 DNA: TGCGCCAGCAGCTTGGAGGGGACACCGAACACTGAAGCTTTCTTT.

This clonotype was detected ten times or more. This rearrangement joins TRBV20-1 to TRBJ1-2, with D possibly matching TRBD1 (5 bases). Germline lookup yields CDR1 DFQATT and CDR2 SNEGSKA (reference sequence). The CDR3 runs 15 residues. V lost 2 bases to trimming and J lost 5 bases, with 18 bases between them. The CDR3 nucleotides read TGCAGTGCTAGATCTGCGTGGGGGGGAAGGTATGGCTACACCTTC. It is translated as CSARSAWGGRYGYTF.

This clonotype was observed a few times. The chain has TRBV5-1 and TRBJ1-2; D unclear. Germline V CDR1 and CDR2: SGHRS, YFSETQ. The V and J ends lost 1 base and 2 bases respectively, with 15 bases between them. This CDR3 has 16 residues. CDR3 residues: CASSLNYAGDNYGYTF. In nucleotides, the CDR3 is TGCGCCAGCAGCTTGAATTATGCGGGAGACAACTATGGCTACACCTTC. Filled out from reference TRBV5-1 and TRBJ1-2, the complete variable domain reads KAGVTQTPRYLIKTRGQQVTLSCSPISGHRSVSWYQQTPGQGLQFLFEYFSETQRNKGNFPGRFSGRQFSNSRSEMNVSTLELGDSALYLCASSLNYAGDNYGYTFGSGTRLTVV.

In its sample, this clonotype was seen many times. The chain employs TRBV5-1 and TRBJ2-3, with D perhaps given as TRBD1 or TRBD2 (5 bases each). This CDR3 is built from 15 residues. Germline V lookup: CDR1 SGHRS, CDR2 YFSETQ. V lost 0 bases to trimming and J lost 0 bases, with 8 bases between them. CDR3 protein: CASSLVGASTDTQYF. In DNA form, the CDR3 reads TGCGCCAGCAGCTTGGTCGGGGCCAGCACAGATACGCAGTATTTT.